This T cell receptor (beta chain) was identified during a study of radiotherapy plus CTLA-4 blockade in lung cancer. Overall study results and limits: Tumor-derived TCR clones expanded in blood after radiotherapy plus ipilimumab.

Profiling relied on immunoSEQ multiplex PCR, and the TCRdb table lists in-frame clones only, not all of them. The sample has about 87,000 clones, around 86% seen once. In chemo-refractory metastatic non-small-cell lung cancer, patients got ipilimumab CTLA-4 blockade together with focal radiation. Looked up from germline, CDR1 is LNHDA and CDR2 is SQIVND (reference sequence). Deletions cut 10 bases from V and 4 bases from J, with 16 bases between. The CDR3 runs 13 residues. For this clone: The target antigen is unknown.

The material was peripheral blood, obtained from a patient treated with radiotherapy plus ipilimumab. V gene TRBV19 combines with J gene TRBJ1-2; D is undetermined. The receptor's source is a human donor with non-small cell lung cancer that progressed on radiotherapy plus ipilimumab. In DNA, the CDR3 is TGTGCCACCGGACCGGTTAGTAGCTATGGCTACACCTTC. The encoded protein is CATGPVSSYGYTF.